This TCR beta chain derives from a study of blood T cell repertoires in COVID-19 (TCRdb year 2020). Regarding the study in general: Samples from collaborators originated in the United States, Italy and Spain and spanned both the acute and convalescent phases of COVID-19. The material from the prospective study consisted of cDNA or gDNA derived from T cells, B-cell-depleted T cells, or PBMCs. The dataset comprised deeply sampled blood TCRbeta repertoires from subjects exposed to, actively infected with, or recovered from COVID-19. A freely available public database, intended as a resource for researchers studying the immune response to SARS-CoV-2, is where the repertoires were released. Samples were obtained from the ongoing ImmuneRACE study (first 160 participants) and from 1,200 or so subjects provided by 6 global collaborators. Nearly every sample came with metadata listing a de-identified subject ID, COVID-19 status, age in years and sex. Where available, HLA class I and class II types were taken from metadata supplied by the sample provider and were not determined by assay-based typing. Study-wide conclusions, independent of this receptor: The quantity of clinical and demographic metadata differed by source and by participant and was supplied without curation.

As for this clone: What this receptor recognizes is not known. No base quality values were provided; no much bigger clone lies one nucleotide off.

Spanning cysteine to phenylalanine, the CDR3 consists of 13 amino acids. The only DNA kept is the CDR3, 39 bases in frame from the first base. CDR1 and CDR2 were assigned from the germline V gene (reference sequence) as GTSNPN and SVGIG. Relative to germline, V is missing 4 bases and J is missing 5 bases, with 6 bases of the junction outside any gene match. Collaborating institutions collected whole blood in K2EDTA tubes following their own protocols. Collaborator samples were shipped for TCRbeta analysis as frozen whole blood, isolated PBMCs, or DNA extracted from either sample type. The immunoSEQ Assay, a bias-controlled multiplex PCR, was used to amplify TCRbeta CDR3 regions from genomic DNA. In the original analysis: Nucleated cell counts per sample were estimated from amplification of reference gene primers within the assay. To quantify the absolute abundance of each unique TCRbeta CDR3 rearrangement, sequence reads were collapsed and filtered. Productive Simpson clonality was computed per sample as the square root of Simpson's diversity index over productive rearrangements. TCRdb limited this immuneACCESS table to in-frame rearrangements with V and J called. A share of clones is missing; checked studies link under half to unresolved V genes, and the rest is unexplained. V, J and clone size derive from that table, while D and trimming were established from the DNA sequence. The sample table holds about 70,000 clones, of which approximately 83% were seen once. Of the sample, roughly 12% is held by the ten largest clones.

In this chain, TRBV30 is recombined with TRBJ1-1; TRBD1 fits 8 bases in the junction. The sample comprised peripheral blood. This receptor was obtained from a human donor in a cohort sampled during active COVID-19. The CDR3 region: CAWIFQGATEAFF. The DNA reads as follows: TGTGCCTGGATCTTCCAGGGGGCTACTGAAGCTTTCTTT.